What follows is one T cell receptor (beta chain) and its context. A few counts support this clonotype. This clone's antigen is unknown. No base qualities exist here, and no much larger clone lies one base off it. The roughly 39 donors, aged about 6 to 95 years, were systemically healthy Caucasian individuals from Russia. About 9.1 milliliters of peripheral blood were collected from each donor into EDTA-treated Vacutainer tubes. Ficoll-Paque density-gradient centrifugation was used to isolate PBMCs, with at least 6.5 million per sample. Trizol reagent was used to extract total RNA from the PBMCs, yielding at least 6 micrograms per sample. The percentages of naive CD45RAhigh/CD27high T cells were determined by flow cytometry on a PBMC aliquot from every donor. The receptor library was made with 5' RACE. Sequencing was performed on an Illumina HiSeq 2500. A second PCR of roughly 7 to 11 cycles was performed with a sample-barcoded 5' primer and a J-beta primer mix. A template-switch 5' adaptor carrying 12 random nucleotides introduced a unique molecular identifier onto each TCR beta cDNA molecule. At least 2.5 million CDR3-containing paired-end reads were obtained from each sample. First-strand cDNA was synthesized from all RNA with the Mint cDNA synthesis kit, primed by a TRBC-specific oligonucleotide. After uracil-DNA glycosylase treatment, a first 18-cycle PCR used universal primers M1SS and BC2_uni_R on all cDNA. In the source study's methods: For normalization, 1 million high-quality reads, each with a distinct molecular identifier, were randomly selected from each sample. Instead of being binned into consensus sequences, reads that shared molecular identifiers were thrown out. MiTCR, with a Q25 quality threshold and the strictest error-elimination algorithm, was used for CDR3 identification, clonotype clustering and error correction. A nonparametric unseen species model with Euler transformation was used to estimate a lower bound on total TCR beta diversity. TCRdb redid the processing of the public reads, applying fastp at Q25 and MiXCR, and retained in-frame beta chains. For every CDR3 protein sequence, its rows merge into one entry that carries the most common genes and DNA. TCRdb's processing, not the study's, gives the V and J calls here. Recorded for this sample are approximately 1.5 million distinct CDR3 sequences; less than 45% of them occurred a single time. The ten top clones hold about 4.1% of the sample.

This sample is drawn from a study of blood T cells in healthy people across ages (dated by TCRdb to 2014 to 2015). Describing the broader study: In model experiments, roughly one uniquely barcoded TCR beta cDNA molecule per two T cells was captured by template switching. To track age-related changes in TCR beta repertoire diversity, the study relied on deep sequencing normalized with unique cDNA molecular identifiers. The donors were divided into four age groups: young (average 16 years), middle-aged (roughly 42), aged (around 67) and long-lived (82). Donors of different ages were randomly distributed across sequencing lanes to avoid experimental bias. Using the same blood draw, the study looked at two additional independent replicas of 1 million unique cDNA reads for two donors, one aged 18 to 29 and the other aged 80 or older. Results and caveats for the whole study, not just this receptor: The long-lived group showed more naive CD4+ T cells, fewer expanded clones and increased TCR diversity than the aged group, suggesting age selection. Observed TCR beta diversity per million T cells fell roughly linearly with age, and a significant reduction was already apparent by age approximately 40. Because profiling used bulk unsorted PBMCs, naive and antigen-experienced compartments could not be compared conclusively. Observed TCR beta diversity correlated strongly with the percentage of naive T cells measured by flow cytometry. Because donor CMV infection status was unknown, age-related changes in expanded clonotypes were potentially confounded. Estimates of total diversity from one million sequenced T cells were regarded as lower bounds and underestimates.

Its CDR3 holds 15 amino acids, cysteine through phenylalanine. The kept DNA is CDR3 alone, 45 bases in frame from the first base. Input material: blood. The sequence joins TRBV21-1 to TRBJ1-2; TRBD1, the D gene given by the table, was not confirmed from the DNA. TRBV21-1 is a pseudogene segment. This TCR was sampled from a young woman in good health. The CDR3 corresponds to CASSNSGQENYGYTF. The DNA sequence is given as TGTGCCAGCAGCAATTCGGGACAGGAAAACTATGGCTACACCTTC.